Below, 20 T cell receptor beta chains from the same sample are listed, as sequenced in a study of blood T cells in healthy people across ages (dated by TCRdb to 2013 to 2016). The library was produced with 5' RACE. The sequencer listed for this sample is Illumina HiSeq 2500. A second roughly 6 to 11 cycle PCR used a sample-barcoded 5' primer and a J-beta primer mix. The public reads were run again by TCRdb, first through fastp at Q25 and then through MiXCR, and only productive beta chains were kept. All rows with the same CDR3 protein become a single entry with the most common DNA and genes. The sample table contains 1.5 million to 2 million distinct CDR3 sequences; only one count was recorded for 28% of them. More than 6% of the sample lies in the top ten. Sequenced sample: blood. These receptors originate from a woman aged 25 to 45 in good health.

The V and J genes are TRBV9 and TRBJ2-2, with 8 bases identical to TRBD1. V lost 3 bases to trimming and J lost 7 bases; unmatched junction nucleotides: 5. The CDR3 is made up of 14 amino acids. Germline assignment: CDR1 SGDLS and CDR2 YYNGEE. The CDR3 sequence is CASSELQGVGELFF. CDR3 nucleotides: TGTGCCAGCAGCGAGCTACAGGGGGTCGGGGAGCTGTTTTTT.

The chain recombines TRBV5-5 with TRBJ1-2; 7 nucleotides agree with TRBD1. The CDR3 sequence is 16 residues long. V dropped 4 bases and J dropped 6; count of bases not matched to a gene: 15. Germline V gives CDR1 SGHKS, CDR2 YYEKEE (reference sequence). CDR3 sequence reads: CASSPGSGTVNHGYTF. The DNA for the CDR3 is TGTGCCAGCAGCCCGGGATCCGGGACAGTAAACCATGGCTACACCTTC.

In its sample, this clonotype was seen a few times. DNA of the CDR3: TGTGCCACCAGCAGAGGTAGCGGGGCCTCCTACGAGCAGTACTTC. Translation: CATSRGSGASYEQYF. The genes are TRBV15 and TRBJ2-7, with 8 nucleotides matching TRBD2. The CDR3 is 15 amino acids. J lost 0 bases, V lost 1 base, and 2 bases had no gene match. CDR1 is LNHNV and CDR2 is YYDKDF in the germline V gene (reference sequence).

This chain connects TRBV7-9 to TRBJ2-4; 11 bases are a match to TRBD1. After removal of 4 bases from V and 1 base from J, the junction contained 6 bases not matched to a gene. Per germline, CDR1 SEHNR and CDR2 FQNEAQ (reference sequence). CDR3 size: 17 residues. The CDR3 region is CASSSTGQGAAKNIQYF. Here the CDR3 DNA reads TGTGCCAGCAGCTCAACCGGACAGGGGGCCGCCAAAAACATTCAGTACTTC.

As DNA, the CDR3 is TGTGCCAGCAAAACGGGACTAGCGGGGTACAATGAGCAGTTCTTC. Translation gives CASKTGLAGYNEQFF. V gene TRBV2 combines with J gene TRBJ2-1; the match to TRBD2 covers 13 bases. The germline V gene encodes CDR1 SNHLY and CDR2 FYNNEI. The CDR3 is 15 amino acids. The V and J ends lost 7 bases and 4 bases, in that order; junction bases with no gene match: 4.

This clonotype was picked up a small number of times. The chain uses TRBV5-6 and TRBJ2-7; 7 bases line up with TRBD2. The junction had 17 bases not matched to a gene; V was cut back by 4 bases and J by 7 bases. In germline, CDR1 is SGHDT, CDR2 YYEEEE. This CDR3 has 16 amino acids. CDR3 amino acids: CASSPAGTGGPGEQYF. DNA of the CDR3: TGTGCCAGCAGCCCTGCAGGAACGGGGGGACCGGGAGAGCAGTACTTC.

Remarks on this clonotype: Lacking the conserved final phenylalanine or tryptophan, this CDR3 likely reflects a read error. This chain connects TRBV10-3 to TRBJ2-3, with TRBD2 matching over 8 bases. J lost 1 base, V lost 9 bases, and 3 bases had no gene match. The CDR3 contains 13 residues. Per germline, CDR1 ENHRY and CDR2 SYGVKD. CDR3 bases: TGTGCCATATTTAGCGGGGGCACAGATACGCAGTATTAT. Protein: CAIFSGGTDTQYY.

This clonotype was observed a few times. The rearrangement uses TRBV4-1 and TRBJ1-1; 7 nucleotides line up with TRBD1. Germline CDR1 MGHRA, CDR2 YSYEKL. The trim removed 5 bases at V and 4 bases at J, leaving 7 bases unmatched. This CDR3 region has 14 residues. The CDR3 reads CASSDRVGGTEAFF. CDR3 nucleotides: TGCGCCAGCAGCGACAGGGTTGGGGGCACTGAAGCTTTCTTT.

With regard to this clonotype: A much larger clone differs by one base, so this may be a read error. In DNA, the CDR3 is TGCAGTGCTAACTCAGATACGCAGTATTTT. It encodes CSANSDTQYF. This chain links TRBV20-1 with TRBJ2-3; no clear D gene. The CDR3 is 10 amino acids. V lost 4 bases to trimming and J lost 4 bases, with 3 bases between them. Germline V gene lookup returns CDR1 DFQATT and CDR2 SNEGSKA (reference sequence).

This clonotype has ten or more counts. V usage is TRBV4-2 and J usage is TRBJ1-2; no definite D call. Between the trimmed V and J ends, which lost 1 base and 0 bases, there was a span of 12 bases. CDR1 is LGHNA, CDR2 YNFKEQ, per germline. CDR3 length equals 16 residues. The CDR3 nucleotides read TGTGCCAGCAGCCAAGCTCCTTCTCTCTCTAACTATGGCTACACCTTC. It is translated as CASSQAPSLSNYGYTF.

The rearrangement uses TRBV20-1 and TRBJ2-6, with D hard to call. Germline V gives CDR1 DFQATT, CDR2 SNEGSKA (reference sequence). V lost 5 bases and J lost 0, with 14 bases in between. The CDR3 totals 16 residues. The DNA for the CDR3 is TGCAGTGCTGTAGACGGACCTCCCTCTGGGGCCAACGTCCTGACTTTC. Encoded protein: CSAVDGPPSGANVLTF.

This clonotype has ten or more counts. This chain uses TRBV5-6 with TRBJ2-1; the D is unclear. The CDR3 extends over 14 amino acids. Germline values: CDR1 SGHDT, CDR2 YYEEEE. V lost 4 bases, J lost 7 bases, and 15 bases lay in between. This CDR3 is CASSPDVRSNEQFF. CDR3 coding DNA: TGTGCCAGCAGCCCGGATGTCAGATCTAATGAGCAGTTCTTC. Complete variable domain (other parts from reference TRBV5-6 and TRBJ2-1): DAGVTQSPTHLIKTRGQQVTLRCSPKSGHDTVSWYQQALGQGPQFIFQYYEEEERQRGNFPDRFSGHQFPNYSSELNVNALLLGDSALYLCASSPDVRSNEQFFGPGTRLTVL.

Only a few counts were recorded for this clonotype. This rearrangement joins TRBV20-1 to TRBJ2-5; the D gene is possibly TRBD2 (5 bases). Germline CDR1 DFQATT, CDR2 SNEGSKA (reference sequence). This CDR3 contains 11 residues. V was shortened by 6 bases and J by 2 bases, with 7 bases between the two germline ends. The CDR3 region is CSAWRQETQYF. In nucleotides, the CDR3 is TGCAGTGCATGGAGGCAAGAGACCCAGTACTTC.

This clonotype was observed a few times. The CDR3, as DNA: TGTGCCAGCAGTTACCCGGCAGGGGCGCCGTACACCGGGGAGCTGTTTTTT. It codes for CASSYPAGAPYTGELFF. The chain combines TRBV6-2 or TRBV6-3 with TRBJ2-2, with D maybe TRBD1 (6 bases). Trimming removed 2 bases from V and 3 bases from J, with 16 bases in between. This CDR3 region has 17 residues. Germline CDR1 MNHEY, CDR2 SVGEGT.

This clonotype was found a few times. CDR3: CASSSPPGETRYF. The DNA of the CDR3 is TGTGCCAGCAGCTCCCCCCCCGGGGAGACCCGGTACTTC. The chain uses TRBV12-3 or TRBV12-4 and TRBJ2-7; D may be TRBD2 (5 bases). Between the trimmed V and J ends, which lost 6 bases and 12 bases, there was a span of 21 bases. The CDR3 runs to 13 residues.

This clonotype has just a few counts. The chain links TRBV20-1 to TRBJ2-3; D perhaps matches TRBD2 (6 bases). Germline loops: CDR1 DFQATT, CDR2 SNEGSKA (reference sequence). V lost 1 base, J lost 3 bases, and 14 bases lay in between. This CDR3 has 15 residues. The CDR3 spells CSARGAGWETDTQYF. The CDR3 DNA reads as TGCAGTGCTAGAGGGGCGGGATGGGAAACAGATACGCAGTATTTT.

Notes on this clonotype: A read error is possible here, since a much larger clone lies one base away. J is TRBJ2-7 and V is TRBV20-1; maybe TRBD1 (6 bases). Germline CDR1 DFQATT, CDR2 SNEGSKA (reference sequence). This CDR3 is built from 16 residues. The CDR3 DNA is TGCGGTGCTAGTGAGGGGACAAGCCGAAGCTCCTACGAGCAGTACTTC. Translation gives CGASEGTSRSSYEQYF.

This clonotype was observed a few times. The chain is built from TRBV20-1 and TRBJ2-1; tentative D call: TRBD1 (6 bases). The CDR3 is 17 residues long. V shed 2 bases and J shed 1 base, with 18 bases lying between them. Per the germline V gene, CDR1 is DFQATT and CDR2 is SNEGSKA (reference sequence). The CDR3, as DNA: TGCAGTGCTAGAACCCCAGAAGAGGGGGAATCCTACAATGAGCAGTTCTTC. Protein product: CSARTPEEGESYNEQFF.

This clonotype showed up many times. This chain uses TRBV12-3 or TRBV12-4 with TRBJ1-2; TRBD1 aligns across 8 bases. With 5 bases clipped from V and 2 bases from J, the junction kept 4 bases outside the gene matches. The CDR3 consists of 14 residues. In DNA form, the CDR3 reads TGTGCCAGCAGTAGGACAGGGATCAACTATGGCTACACCTTC. This sequence encodes CASSRTGINYGYTF.

The J gene is TRBJ2-5, the V gene TRBV20-1; TRBD1 or TRBD2 may be the D gene (6 bases each). The length of the CDR3 is 13 residues. Germline CDR1 is DFQATT and CDR2 is SNEGSKA (reference sequence). Trimming stripped 5 bases from V and 7 bases from J, with 17 bases between. CDR3 DNA: TGCAGTGCTGAAAGGGACACCGGGGGGACCCAGTACTTC. It specifies CSAERDTGGTQYF.